The 24 T cell receptor beta chains below were found in one sample sequenced in a study of cytomegalovirus exposure and HLA in healthy donors. The table came from immunoSEQ multiplex PCR; TCRdb's copy has only in-frame clones and leaves some out. The table lists roughly 130,000 clones, 70% to 90% of them singletons. Sequenced input: PBMCs. These receptors were obtained from a man between 18 and 29 years old in good health and CMV-seronegative.

Details on this clone: Its ends do not fully match the called genes, so a read error is possible. The chain employs TRBV19 and TRBJ1-1; tentative D call: TRBD1 (5 bases). The germline V gene has CDR1 LNHDA and CDR2 SQIVND (reference sequence). The CDR3 extends over 11 amino acids. This chain's CDR3 is CASSIARVRIF. The DNA for the CDR3 is TGTGCCAGTAGTATAGCCAGGGTAAGAATCTTT. Combining the CDR3 with reference TRBV19 and TRBJ1-1 gives the whole variable domain DGGITQSPKYLFRKEGQNVTLSCEQNLNHDAMYWYRQDPGQGLRLIYYSQIVNDFQKGDIAEGYSVSREKKESFPLTVTSAQKNPTAFYLCASSIARVRIFGQGTRLTVV.

This rearrangement joins TRBV7-6 to TRBJ2-2, with D unresolved. Germline V gene sequence: CDR1 SGHVS, CDR2 FNYEAQ. This CDR3 has 14 residues. Between the trimmed V and J ends, which lost 1 base and 9 bases, there was a span of 12 bases. The CDR3 sequence: CASSLEWASRELFF. The CDR3, as DNA: TGTGCCAGCAGCTTAGAGTGGGCATCCCGGGAGCTGTTTTTT. Full variable domain (missing parts from reference TRBV7-6 and TRBJ2-2): GAGVSQSPRYKVTKRGQDVALRCDPISGHVSLYWYRQALGQGPEFLTYFNYEAQQDKSGLPNDRFSAERPEGSISTLTIQRTEQRDSAMYRCASSLEWASRELFFGEGSRLTVL.

The chain has TRBV7-9 and TRBJ1-1; D is possibly TRBD1 (5 bases). V was cut by 2 bases and J by 6 bases, with 13 bases left in between. Germline CDR1 is SEHNR and CDR2 is FQNEAQ (reference sequence). The CDR3 extends over 14 amino acids. CDR3 residues: CASSLHQGDAEAFF. The CDR3, as DNA: TGTGCCAGCAGCTTACACCAGGGTGACGCTGAAGCTTTCTTT.

The genes are TRBV7-9 and TRBJ2-3; tentative D call: TRBD1 (5 bases). This CDR3 is built from 15 residues. Germline-derived CDR1 and CDR2 are SEHNR and FQNEAQ (reference sequence). V gave up 4 bases and J gave up 1 base, with 12 bases separating them. CDR3 nucleotides: TGTGCCAGCAGCTCCATACTGGGGCGCACAGATACGCAGTATTTT. Its protein is CASSSILGRTDTQYF.

The V call is TRBV5-6, the J call TRBJ2-3, with D tentatively TRBD2 (6 bases). Germline lookup yields CDR1 SGHDT and CDR2 YYEEEE. This CDR3 has 13 residues. V was clipped by 4 bases and J by 4 bases, with 10 bases between them. The CDR3 loop reads CASSTKRADTQYF. In DNA, the CDR3 is TGTGCCAGCAGCACTAAGCGGGCAGATACGCAGTATTTT.

The rearrangement uses TRBV7-9 and TRBJ1-1, with 7 bases lining up with TRBD1. V shed 6 bases, J shed 1 base, and the junction held 2 bases outside the gene matches. There are 13 residues in the CDR3. Germline V lookup: CDR1 SEHNR, CDR2 FQNEAQ (reference sequence). In nucleotides, the CDR3 is TGTGCCAGCAGGACAGGGACGAACACTGAAGCTTTCTTT. Translation: CASRTGTNTEAFF. The whole variable domain, remainder taken from reference TRBV7-9 and TRBJ1-1, is DTGVSQNPRHKITKRGQNVTFRCDPISEHNRLYWYRQTLGQGPEFLTYFQNEAQLEKSRLLSDRFSAERPKGSFSTLEIQRTEQGDSAMYLCASRTGTNTEAFFGQGTRLTVV.

This clone has more than one count but fewer than ten. This chain uses TRBV19 with TRBJ1-5, with TRBD1 matching over 7 bases. Germline CDR1 reads LNHDA; CDR2 reads SQIVND (reference sequence). J was trimmed by 7 bases and V by 7 bases; bases with no gene match: 4. This CDR3 spans 12 amino acids. DNA for the CDR3: TGTGCCAGTACCACAGGGGCGCAGCCCCAGCATTTT. Protein: CASTTGAQPQHF.

This clone appeared a few times. The V call is TRBV28, the J call TRBJ1-2; D gene uncertain. CDR1 is MDHEN, CDR2 SYDVKM, per germline. Between the trimmed V and J ends, which lost 4 bases and 1 base, there was a span of 10 bases. The CDR3 has 14 residues. The CDR3 nucleotides are TGTGCCAGCAGTTCCGGAGGAAGTAACTATGGCTACACCTTC. Protein product: CASSSGGSNYGYTF.

This chain links TRBV6-1 with TRBJ2-1; the match to TRBD2 covers 11 bases. CDR3 length: 17 amino acids. V lost 6 bases, J lost 4 bases, and 11 bases stayed unmatched. CDR1 is MNHNS and CDR2 is SASEGT in the germline V gene. CDR3 nucleotides: TGTGCCAGCAGCGAACTAGCGGGAGTAACCCCGTACAATGAGCAGTTCTTC. It codes for CASSELAGVTPYNEQFF.

J is TRBJ2-7 and V is TRBV6-1, with 7 nucleotides matching TRBD1. J was trimmed by 3 bases and V by 6 bases; bases with no gene match: 5. The CDR3 totals 13 residues. Germline V lookup: CDR1 MNHNS, CDR2 SASEGT. In DNA form, the CDR3 reads TGTGCCAGCAGAGCCGGACAGGTCTACGAGCAGTACTTC. Translating it yields CASRAGQVYEQYF.

This chain joins TRBV6-4 and TRBJ1-2; D is perhaps TRBD1 (6 bases). The V gene's germline CDR1 is MRHNA and CDR2 SNTAGT. V lost 6 bases and J lost 8, with 13 bases in between. The CDR3 runs 12 residues. CDR3 sequence: CASRQGLGGYTF. As DNA, the CDR3 is TGTGCCAGCAGACAGGGTTTGGGCGGCTACACCTTC.

V is TRBV5-1 and J is TRBJ2-3; D unresolved. Trimming pared 1 base from V and 0 bases from J, leaving 9 bases between. This CDR3 has 15 residues. Germline CDR1 and CDR2: SGHRS and YFSETQ. The chain's CDR3 is CASSLSETSTDTQYF. The CDR3 bases are TGCGCCAGCAGCTTGTCAGAGACTAGCACAGATACGCAGTATTTT.

The rearrangement links TRBV15 to TRBJ2-3; D ambiguous. Germline values: CDR1 LNHNV, CDR2 YYDKDF (reference sequence). CDR3 size: 14 residues. V was shortened by 1 base and J by 1 base, with 6 bases between the two germline ends. The CDR3 loop is CATSRASGTDTQYF. The CDR3 coding sequence is TGTGCCACCAGCAGAGCTTCGGGCACAGATACGCAGTATTTT.

The rearrangement links TRBV4-3 to TRBJ2-1; 11 bases map to TRBD2. CDR3 size: 15 residues. Germline V gives CDR1 LGHNA, CDR2 YSLEER. The trim removed 6 bases at V and 4 bases at J, leaving 5 bases unmatched. The CDR3 region is CASSWTSGPYNEQFF. DNA of the CDR3: TGCGCCAGCAGTTGGACTAGCGGGCCATACAATGAGCAGTTCTTC.

V and J are TRBV6-1 and TRBJ2-5, with 7 bases that match TRBD2. Germline assignment: CDR1 MNHNS and CDR2 SASEGT. V lost 2 bases and J lost 4; bases outside the gene matches: 4. This CDR3 spans 14 amino acids. CDR3 in amino acids: CASSEPGLRETQYF. The CDR3 DNA sequence: TGTGCCAGCAGTGAACCGGGACTAAGAGAGACCCAGTACTTC.

The chain combines TRBV5-1 with TRBJ2-1; TRBD2 agrees at 9 bases. CDR1 SGHRS and CDR2 YFSETQ come from the germline V gene. There are 16 residues in the CDR3. Trimming cost V 1 base and J 0 bases; bases outside gene matches: 2. The CDR3 is CASSLSLAGSYNEQFF. The DNA of the CDR3 is TGCGCCAGCAGCTTGTCACTAGCGGGCTCCTACAATGAGCAGTTCTTC.

This chain uses TRBV6-5 with TRBJ1-2; weak D call: TRBD1 (5 bases). V was clipped by 6 bases and J by 3 bases, with 17 bases between them. The CDR3 covers 15 residues. CDR1 and CDR2 from the germline V gene are MNHEY and SVGAGI. The CDR3 loop is CASSETQEHHYGYTF. CDR3 DNA: TGTGCCAGCAGCGAAACACAGGAACACCACTATGGCTACACCTTC.

This chain uses TRBV5-1 with TRBJ2-1; 13 nucleotides match TRBD2. CDR1 is SGHRS and CDR2 is YFSETQ in the germline V gene. J gave up 8 bases and V 2 bases, and 4 bases lay outside the gene matches. The CDR3 is 15 residues long. DNA for the CDR3: TGCGCCAGCAGCTTACTAGCGGGGGGGCTGGATGAGCAGTTCTTC. It yields the protein CASSLLAGGLDEQFF.

The chain carries TRBV18 and TRBJ2-1, with D possibly TRBD2 on 6 matching bases. Germline V CDR1 and CDR2: KGHSH, LQKENI. This CDR3 spans 16 amino acids. V lost 3 bases and J 8 bases, leaving 20 bases between the germline ends. The CDR3 DNA sequence: TGTGCCAGCTCACCGCTCGGGAGTTTAGGCGCGGATGAGCAGTTCTTC. Its translation is CASSPLGSLGADEQFF.

V and J are TRBV2 and TRBJ2-7; 10 bases fit TRBD2. The junction had 10 bases not matched to a gene; V was cut back by 6 bases and J by 5 bases. The germline V gene has CDR1 SNHLY and CDR2 FYNNEI. CDR3 size: 15 residues. The chain's CDR3 is CASRATSGAGNEQYF. Here the CDR3 DNA reads TGTGCCAGCAGAGCCACTAGCGGGGCCGGGAACGAGCAGTACTTC.

This clone was observed a few times. The chain uses TRBV6-5 and TRBJ2-7; 8 bases are a match to TRBD1. V lost 4 bases to trimming and J lost 5 bases; unmatched junction nucleotides: 7. Germline CDR1 MNHEY, CDR2 SVGAGI. CDR3 length equals 14 residues. The CDR3 reads CASSLGTGWDEQYF. The DNA of the CDR3 is TGTGCCAGCAGTTTGGGGACAGGCTGGGACGAGCAGTACTTC.

The rearrangement uses TRBV5-1 and TRBJ2-2; D unclear. The V end was cut by 8 bases, the J end by 1 base, with 6 bases between. CDR3 length: 12 residues. Germline V gives CDR1 SGHRS, CDR2 YFSETQ. The CDR3 region is CASGENTGELFF. In nucleotides, the CDR3 is TGCGCCAGTGGAGAGAACACCGGGGAGCTGTTTTTT.

The gene calls are TRBV4-3 and TRBJ2-1; D is uncertain. Germline assignment: CDR1 LGHNA and CDR2 YSLEER. CDR3 size: 14 residues. The V end lost 0 bases, the J end lost 8 bases, and 11 bases lay between the germline ends. The CDR3 reads CASSQDAVWDEQFF. CDR3 sequence (DNA): TGCGCCAGCAGCCAAGATGCGGTTTGGGATGAGCAGTTCTTC.

The chain carries TRBV5-1 and TRBJ2-7; D is perhaps TRBD2 (5 bases). CDR3 length: 14 residues. The germline V gene encodes CDR1 SGHRS and CDR2 YFSETQ. V was shortened by 3 bases and J by 0 bases, with 10 bases between the two germline ends. The CDR3 sequence is CASSSGEFSYEQYF. The CDR3 bases are TGCGCCAGCAGCTCCGGGGAATTCTCCTACGAGCAGTACTTC.